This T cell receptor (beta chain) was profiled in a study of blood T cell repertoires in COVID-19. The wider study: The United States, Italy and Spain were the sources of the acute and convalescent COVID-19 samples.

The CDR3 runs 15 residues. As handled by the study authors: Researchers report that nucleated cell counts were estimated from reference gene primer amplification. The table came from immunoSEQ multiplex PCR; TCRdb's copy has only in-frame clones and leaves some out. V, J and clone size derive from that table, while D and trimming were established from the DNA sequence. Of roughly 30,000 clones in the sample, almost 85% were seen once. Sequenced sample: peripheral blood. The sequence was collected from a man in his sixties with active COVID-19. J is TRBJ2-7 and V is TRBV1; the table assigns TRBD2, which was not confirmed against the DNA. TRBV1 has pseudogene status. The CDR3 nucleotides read TGCACCAGCAGGAGTAGCGGGAGTGTCACCTACGAGCAGTACGTC. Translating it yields CTSRSSGSVTYEQYV.